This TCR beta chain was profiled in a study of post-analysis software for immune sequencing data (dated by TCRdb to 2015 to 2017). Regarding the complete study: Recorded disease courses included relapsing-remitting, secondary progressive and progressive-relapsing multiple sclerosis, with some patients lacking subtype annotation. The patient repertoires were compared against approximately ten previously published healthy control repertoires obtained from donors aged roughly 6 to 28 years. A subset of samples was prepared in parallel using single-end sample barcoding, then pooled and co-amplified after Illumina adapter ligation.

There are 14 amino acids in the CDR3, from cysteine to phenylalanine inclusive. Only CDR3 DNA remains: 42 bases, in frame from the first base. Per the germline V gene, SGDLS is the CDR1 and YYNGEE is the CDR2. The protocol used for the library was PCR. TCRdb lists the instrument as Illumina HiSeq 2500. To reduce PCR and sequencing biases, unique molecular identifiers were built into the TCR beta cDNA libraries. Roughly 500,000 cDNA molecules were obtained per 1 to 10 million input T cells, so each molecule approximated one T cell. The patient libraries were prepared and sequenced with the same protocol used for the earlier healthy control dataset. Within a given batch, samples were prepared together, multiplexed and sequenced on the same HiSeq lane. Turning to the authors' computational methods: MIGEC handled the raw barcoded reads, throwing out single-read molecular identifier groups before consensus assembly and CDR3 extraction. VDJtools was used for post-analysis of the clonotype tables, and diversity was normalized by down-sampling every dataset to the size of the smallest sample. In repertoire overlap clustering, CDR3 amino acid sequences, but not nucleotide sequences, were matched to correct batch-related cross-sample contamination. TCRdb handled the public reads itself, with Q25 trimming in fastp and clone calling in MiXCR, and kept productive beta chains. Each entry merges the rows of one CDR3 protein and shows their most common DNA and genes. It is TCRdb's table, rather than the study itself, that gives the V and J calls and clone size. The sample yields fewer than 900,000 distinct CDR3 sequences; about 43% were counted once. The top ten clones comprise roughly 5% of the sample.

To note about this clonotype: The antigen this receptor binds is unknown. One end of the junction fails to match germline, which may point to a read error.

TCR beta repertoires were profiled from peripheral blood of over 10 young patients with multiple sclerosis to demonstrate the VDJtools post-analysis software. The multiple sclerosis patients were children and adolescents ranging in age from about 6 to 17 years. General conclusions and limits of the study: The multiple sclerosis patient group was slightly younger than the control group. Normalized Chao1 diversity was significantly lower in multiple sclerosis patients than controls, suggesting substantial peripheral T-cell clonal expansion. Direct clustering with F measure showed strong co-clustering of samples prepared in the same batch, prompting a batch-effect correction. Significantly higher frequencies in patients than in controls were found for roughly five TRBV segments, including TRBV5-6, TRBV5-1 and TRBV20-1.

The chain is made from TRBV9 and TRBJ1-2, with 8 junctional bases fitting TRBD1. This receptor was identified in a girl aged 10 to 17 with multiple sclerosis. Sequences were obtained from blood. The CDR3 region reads CTSSVTGRTGSYTF. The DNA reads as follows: TGTACCAGCAGCGTAACGGGGCGGACAGGGAGCTACACCTTC.